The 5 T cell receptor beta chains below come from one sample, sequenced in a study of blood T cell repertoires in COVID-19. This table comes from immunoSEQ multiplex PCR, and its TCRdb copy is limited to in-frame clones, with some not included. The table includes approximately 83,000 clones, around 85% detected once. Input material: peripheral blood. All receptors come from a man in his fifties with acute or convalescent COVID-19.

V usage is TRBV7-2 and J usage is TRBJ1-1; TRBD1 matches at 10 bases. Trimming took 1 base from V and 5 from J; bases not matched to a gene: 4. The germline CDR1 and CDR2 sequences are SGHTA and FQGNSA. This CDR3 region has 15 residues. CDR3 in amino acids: CASSLEWTGGTEAFF. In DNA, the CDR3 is TGTGCCAGCAGCTTAGAATGGACAGGGGGGACTGAAGCTTTCTTT.

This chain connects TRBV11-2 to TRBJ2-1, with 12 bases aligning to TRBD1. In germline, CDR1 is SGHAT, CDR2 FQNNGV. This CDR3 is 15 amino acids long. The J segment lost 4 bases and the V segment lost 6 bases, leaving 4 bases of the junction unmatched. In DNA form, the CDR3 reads TGTGCCAGCAGATCGGGACAGGGGGCTTACAATGAGCAGTTCTTC. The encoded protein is CASRSGQGAYNEQFF.

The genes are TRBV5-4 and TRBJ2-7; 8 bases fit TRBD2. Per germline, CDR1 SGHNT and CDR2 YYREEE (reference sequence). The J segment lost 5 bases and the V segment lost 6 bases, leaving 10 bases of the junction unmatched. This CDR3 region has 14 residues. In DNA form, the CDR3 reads TGTGCCAGCACGCACCCGGGGGGGGTTGACGAGCAGTACTTC. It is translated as CASTHPGGVDEQYF.

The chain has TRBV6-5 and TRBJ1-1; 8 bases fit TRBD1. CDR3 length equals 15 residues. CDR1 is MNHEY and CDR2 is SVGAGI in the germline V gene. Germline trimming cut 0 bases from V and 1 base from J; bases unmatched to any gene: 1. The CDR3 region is CASSYSGQGNTEAFF. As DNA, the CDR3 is TGTGCCAGCAGTTACTCAGGACAGGGGAACACTGAAGCTTTCTTT.

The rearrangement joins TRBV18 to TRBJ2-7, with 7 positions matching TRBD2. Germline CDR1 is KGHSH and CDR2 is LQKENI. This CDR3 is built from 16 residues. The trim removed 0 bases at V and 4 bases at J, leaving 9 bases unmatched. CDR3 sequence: CASSPPGLADPYEQYF. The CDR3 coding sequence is TGTGCCAGCTCACCACCTGGGCTAGCGGACCCATACGAGCAGTACTTC.